The T cell receptor beta chain described here comes from a study of persistence of HIV-infected CD4 T cells. As concerns this clone: Antigen: not known. Other nucleotide sequences in the sample specify the same CDR3.

Germline assignment: CDR1 MDHEN and CDR2 SYDVKM. V lost 6 bases and J lost 4; bases outside the gene matches: 2. The CDR3 has 12 amino acids. Cells were stimulated with overlapping HIV-1 Gag 15-mer peptides. Responding CD4+ T cells were sorted by upregulation of both CD40 ligand and CD69. These HIV-1-infected adults initiated suppressive ART in chronic infection. Donors had CD4+ T cell counts above 400 cells/uL and were CMV-seropositive. Broader study findings: TCRbeta richness was lower in CMV- and Gag-responding cells than in anti-CD3/anti-CD28-responding cells.

This was the immunoSEQ version 4 assay in survey mode. Profiling relied on immunoSEQ multiplex PCR, and the TCRdb table lists in-frame clones only, not all of them. The repertoire holds 25,000 to 35,000 clones, 70% seen once, with roughly 1.3% in the top ten. This specimen consisted of CD4+ T cells sorted from PBMCs after roughly 18-hour stimulation, obtained from a patient who received antiretroviral therapy. J is TRBJ1-2 and V is TRBV28, with 7 positions matching TRBD1. The TCR sequence derives from an adult man with HIV who was CMV-seropositive. In DNA, the CDR3 is TGTGCCAGCAGGAGGACAGGCTATGGCTACACCTTC. This translates into CASRRTGYGYTF.